Listed below are T cell receptor beta chains from one sample, sequenced in a study of OX40 agonist ivuxolimab in advanced cancers. Some clones are missing from TCRdb's copy, which holds only in-frame ones; the method was immunoSEQ multiplex PCR. Of about 52,000 clones in the sample, around 94% were seen once. The specimen was CD4+ or CD8+ T cells sorted from blood, collected in a trial of the OX40 agonist ivuxolimab. These receptors all stem from an adult with an advanced solid tumor such as melanoma, head and neck, liver or kidney cancer. The CDR3 runs from the conserved cysteine through the conserved F or W. D genes are given only for firm matches. Some rows have no size entry. The others give once, few or many, or a class for an expanded clone.

J gene: TRBJ1-2
V gene: TRBV2
clone size: NA
D gene: TRBD1
CDR3 DNA: TGTGCCAGATCAAGGGACAGTCTTAACTATGGCTACACCTTC
CDR3 protein: CARSRDSLNYGYTF

J gene: TRBJ2-7
V gene: TRBV7-8
clone size: NA
D gene: NA
CDR3 DNA: TGTGCCAGCAGCTTATCTGGTTCGGGAGAGCAGTACTTC
CDR3 protein: CASSLSGSGEQYF

J gene: TRBJ1-5
V gene: TRBV6-1
clone size: NA
D gene: NA
CDR3 DNA: TGTGCCAGCAGTGAACCGGGTTATAGCAATCAGCCCCAGCATTTT
CDR3 protein: CASSEPGYSNQPQHF

J gene: TRBJ2-2
V gene: TRBV5-4
clone size: NA
D gene: NA
CDR3 DNA: TGTGCCAGCAGCTCAATATCCGGGGAGCTGTTTTTT
CDR3 protein: CASSSISGELFF

J gene: TRBJ2-2
V gene: TRBV11-3
clone size: NA
D gene: TRBD1
CDR3 DNA: TGTGCCAGCAGCCCGACAGGGGAGAACCCCGGGGAGCTGTTTTTT
CDR3 protein: CASSPTGENPGELFF

J gene: TRBJ2-2
V gene: TRBV25-1
clone size: NA
D gene: TRBD1
CDR3 DNA: TGTGCCAGCAGATACCGGAGACGACAGGGGGCAAACACCGGGGAGCTGTTTTTT
CDR3 protein: CASRYRRRQGANTGELFF

J gene: TRBJ2-7
V gene: TRBV27
clone size: NA
D gene: NA
CDR3 DNA: TGTGCCAGCAGTTATCAGGGCTCCTACGAGCAGTACTTC
CDR3 protein: CASSYQGSYEQYF

J gene: TRBJ2-7
V gene: TRBV6-5
clone size: NA
D gene: TRBD2
CDR3 DNA: TGTGCCAGCAGTTCCCCGGGAGGTGTCACTCTCTACGAGCAGTACTTC
CDR3 protein: CASSSPGGVTLYEQYF

J gene: TRBJ2-7
V gene: TRBV2
clone size: NA
D gene: TRBD2
CDR3 DNA: TGTGCCAGAGGACTAGCGGGAGGCTACGAGCAGTACTTC
CDR3 protein: CARGLAGGYEQYF

J gene: TRBJ2-7
V gene: TRBV9
clone size: NA
D gene: TRBD1
CDR3 DNA: TGTGCCAGCAGCGTAGGGACAGGCCAATACGAGCAGTACTTC
CDR3 protein: CASSVGTGQYEQYF

J gene: TRBJ2-1
V gene: TRBV7-8
clone size: NA
D gene: NA
CDR3 DNA: TGTGCCAGCAGCGAGTCCCTGGCGCGAGACAATGAGCAGTTCTTC
CDR3 protein: CASSESLARDNEQFF

J gene: TRBJ2-2
V gene: TRBV5-1
clone size: NA
D gene: TRBD2
CDR3 DNA: TGCGCCAGCAGCTTGGCCCAGGCTAGCGGGACCGGGGAGCTGTTTTTT
CDR3 protein: CASSLAQASGTGELFF

J gene: TRBJ1-1
V gene: TRBV6-5
clone size: NA
D gene: NA
CDR3 DNA: TGTGCCAGCAGTTACACCCCCCTCCCCATCTCCGGAGCTTTCTTT
CDR3 protein: CASSYTPLPISGAFF

J gene: TRBJ2-7
V gene: TRBV19
clone size: NA
D gene: TRBD2
CDR3 DNA: TGTGCCAGTAGTTCCGATACAGCGGGAGTGGGAGAGCAGTACTTC
CDR3 protein: CASSSDTAGVGEQYF

J gene: TRBJ2-7
V gene: TRBV11-2
clone size: NA
D gene: TRBD2
CDR3 DNA: TGTGCCAGCACGAAAGGGGAGGGAAGACTCCTCTACGAGCAGTACTTC
CDR3 protein: CASTKGEGRLLYEQYF

J gene: TRBJ2-3
V gene: TRBV15
clone size: NA
D gene: NA
CDR3 DNA: TGTGCCACCTCTCGACCTTCCCAGGTTAGCACAGATACGCAGTATTTT
CDR3 protein: CATSRPSQVSTDTQYF

J gene: TRBJ2-5
V gene: TRBV5-6
clone size: NA
D gene: TRBD2
CDR3 DNA: TGTGCCAGCAGCTCCCGGACTAGCTCCCAAGAGACCCAGTACTTC
CDR3 protein: CASSSRTSSQETQYF

J gene: TRBJ1-1
V gene: TRBV27
clone size: NA
D gene: NA
CDR3 DNA: TGTGCCAGCAGTTTATCGTATTCGGGGATGAACACTGAAGCTTTCTTT
CDR3 protein: CASSLSYSGMNTEAFF

J gene: TRBJ2-7
V gene: TRBV11-2
clone size: NA
D gene: TRBD1
CDR3 DNA: TGTGCCAGCAGCTTAGTCGGGACAGCCTCGTACGAGCAGTACTTC
CDR3 protein: CASSLVGTASYEQYF

J gene: TRBJ2-6
V gene: TRBV14
clone size: NA
D gene: TRBD1
CDR3 DNA: TGTGCCAGCAGCAAGGGACAGGGCGAAGGTGGTGGGGCCAACGTCCTGACTTTC
CDR3 protein: CASSKGQGEGGGANVLTF

J gene: TRBJ2-7
V gene: TRBV11-2
clone size: NA
D gene: NA
CDR3 DNA: TGTGCCAGCAGCTTAGGAGACACCCCCTACGAGCAGTACTTC
CDR3 protein: CASSLGDTPYEQYF

J gene: TRBJ1-1
V gene: TRBV30
clone size: NA
D gene: NA
CDR3 DNA: TGTGCCTGGGCCGCCCCGGGCAGGGGATACACTGAAGCTTTCTTT
CDR3 protein: CAWAAPGRGYTEAFF

J gene: TRBJ2-1
V gene: TRBV4-1
clone size: NA
D gene: NA
CDR3 DNA: TGCGCCAGCAGCCCGGAAGGCCTAGGGACGGGTGAGCAGTTCTTC
CDR3 protein: CASSPEGLGTGEQFF

J gene: TRBJ2-1
V gene: TRBV28
clone size: NA
D gene: NA
CDR3 DNA: TGTGCCAGCACCCCCACAGGAGGGGTCCCCTCCTACAATGAGCAGTTCTTC
CDR3 protein: CASTPTGGVPSYNEQFF

J gene: TRBJ1-5
V gene: TRBV28
clone size: NA
D gene: TRBD1
CDR3 DNA: TGTGCCAGCAGCCAGGACAGGGAAGACAATCAGCCCCAGCATTTT
CDR3 protein: CASSQDREDNQPQHF

J gene: TRBJ2-7
V gene: TRBV27
clone size: NA
D gene: TRBD1
CDR3 DNA: TGTGCCAGCAGTTTACTGGGACAGTCCTACGAGCAGTACTTC
CDR3 protein: CASSLLGQSYEQYF

J gene: TRBJ2-3
V gene: TRBV5-1
clone size: NA
D gene: TRBD1
CDR3 DNA: TGCGCCAGCAGCCTGACGACAGGGGGCGCAGATACGCAGTATTTT
CDR3 protein: CASSLTTGGADTQYF

J gene: TRBJ2-7
V gene: TRBV27
clone size: NA
D gene: TRBD2
CDR3 DNA: TGTGCCAGCAGTTTGGCTAGCGGCGCCTATGAGCAGTACTTC
CDR3 protein: CASSLASGAYEQYF

J gene: TRBJ2-1
V gene: TRBV28
clone size: NA
D gene: NA
CDR3 DNA: TGTGCCAGCAGTTTACCGAGATCCTACAATGAGCAGTTCTTC
CDR3 protein: CASSLPRSYNEQFF

J gene: TRBJ2-7
V gene: TRBV4-1
clone size: NA
D gene: NA
CDR3 DNA: TGCGCCAGCAGCCATGTAGGCGGCTCCTACGAGCAGTACTTC
CDR3 protein: CASSHVGGSYEQYF

J gene: TRBJ2-7
V gene: TRBV6-4
clone size: NA
D gene: NA
CDR3 DNA: TGTGCCAGCAGGGGCCCCGTCTTACGTGGCGAGCAGTACTTC
CDR3 protein: CASRGPVLRGEQYF

J gene: TRBJ2-7
V gene: TRBV27
clone size: once
D gene: TRBD2
CDR3 DNA: TGTGCCAGCAGTCCGGGACTAGCGTACGAGCAGTACTTC
CDR3 protein: CASSPGLAYEQYF

J gene: TRBJ1-5
V gene: TRBV19
clone size: NA
D gene: TRBD1
CDR3 DNA: TGTGCCAGCAGAAAACAGTGGACAGGTAATCAGCCCCAGCATTTT
CDR3 protein: CASRKQWTGNQPQHF

J gene: TRBJ1-4
V gene: TRBV2
clone size: NA
D gene: NA
CDR3 DNA: TGTGCCAGCATCCCGGGCCCCGATAATGAAAAACTGTTTTTT
CDR3 protein: CASIPGPDNEKLFF

J gene: TRBJ2-7
V gene: TRBV6-5
clone size: NA
D gene: NA
CDR3 DNA: TGTGCCAGCAGCCCAGGGGAATCCTACGAGCAGTACTTC
CDR3 protein: CASSPGESYEQYF

J gene: TRBJ2-2
V gene: TRBV19
clone size: NA
D gene: NA
CDR3 DNA: TGTGCCAGTAGTATTTCCAGCGGGCCGAACACCGGGGAGCTGTTTTTT
CDR3 protein: CASSISSGPNTGELFF

J gene: TRBJ2-7
V gene: TRBV28
clone size: NA
D gene: NA
CDR3 DNA: TGTGCCAGCAGCCCCGGGTATTCGGGATACGAGCAGTACTTC
CDR3 protein: CASSPGYSGYEQYF

J gene: TRBJ1-2
V gene: TRBV11-2
clone size: NA
D gene: NA
CDR3 DNA: TGTGCCAGCAGTTCTACCTGGGATGGCTACACCTTC
CDR3 protein: CASSSTWDGYTF

J gene: TRBJ2-7
V gene: TRBV4-1
clone size: NA
D gene: TRBD2
CDR3 DNA: TGCGCCAGCAGCCAAGCGGAAGGACTAGCGGGAGGAGAGCAGTACTTC
CDR3 protein: CASSQAEGLAGGEQYF

J gene: TRBJ1-2
V gene: TRBV30
clone size: NA
D gene: NA
CDR3 DNA: TGTGCCTGGGGGGTCTATGGCTACACCTTC
CDR3 protein: CAWGVYGYTF

J gene: TRBJ2-1
V gene: TRBV6-5
clone size: once
D gene: TRBD2
CDR3 DNA: TGTGCCAGCAGTTACTCTCCTAGCGGGAGAGGTAATGAGCAGTTCTTC
CDR3 protein: CASSYSPSGRGNEQFF

J gene: TRBJ1-1
V gene: TRBV6-5
clone size: NA
D gene: NA
CDR3 DNA: TGTGCCAGCAAGAAACAGGTCCAAGCGCCAGCTTTCTTT
CDR3 protein: CASKKQVQAPAFF

J gene: TRBJ2-1
V gene: TRBV6-5
clone size: once
D gene: TRBD2
CDR3 DNA: TGTGCCAGCACCAAAAGCGGGAGGGCTGTCGATGAGCAGTTCTTC
CDR3 protein: CASTKSGRAVDEQFF

J gene: TRBJ2-7
V gene: TRBV5-1
clone size: NA
D gene: TRBD1
CDR3 DNA: TGCGCCAGCAGCCATGGACAGGGGGCAGGCGAGCAGTACTTC
CDR3 protein: CASSHGQGAGEQYF

J gene: TRBJ2-2
V gene: TRBV29-1
clone size: NA
D gene: NA
CDR3 DNA: TGCAGCGTTGAAGATCTCACAGGGCTCACCGGGGAGCTGTTTTTT
CDR3 protein: CSVEDLTGLTGELFF

J gene: TRBJ2-1
V gene: TRBV7-9
clone size: NA
D gene: NA
CDR3 DNA: TGTGCCAGCAGCTCCCCCTACTCACAGCAGGATGAGCAGTTCTTC
CDR3 protein: CASSSPYSQQDEQFF